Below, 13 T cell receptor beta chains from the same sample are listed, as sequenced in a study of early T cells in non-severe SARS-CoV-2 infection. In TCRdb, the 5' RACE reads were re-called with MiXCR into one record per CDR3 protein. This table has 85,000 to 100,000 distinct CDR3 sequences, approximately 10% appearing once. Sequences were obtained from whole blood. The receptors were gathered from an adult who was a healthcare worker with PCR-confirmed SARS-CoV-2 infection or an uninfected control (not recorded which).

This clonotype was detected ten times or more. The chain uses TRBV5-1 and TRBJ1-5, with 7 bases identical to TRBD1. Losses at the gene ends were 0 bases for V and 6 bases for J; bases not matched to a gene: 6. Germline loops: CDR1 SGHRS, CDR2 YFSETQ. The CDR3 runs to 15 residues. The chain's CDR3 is CASSLGGQDRQPQHF. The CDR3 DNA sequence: TGCGCCAGCAGCTTGGGTGGACAGGACCGTCAGCCCCAGCATTTT.

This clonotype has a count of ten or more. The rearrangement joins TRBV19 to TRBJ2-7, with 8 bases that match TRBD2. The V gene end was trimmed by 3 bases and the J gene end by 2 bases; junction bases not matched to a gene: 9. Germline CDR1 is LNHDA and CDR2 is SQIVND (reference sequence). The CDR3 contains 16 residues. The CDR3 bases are TGTGCCAGTAGTATTGTGAGCGGGAGTCTCACCTACGAGCAGTACTTC. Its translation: CASSIVSGSLTYEQYF.

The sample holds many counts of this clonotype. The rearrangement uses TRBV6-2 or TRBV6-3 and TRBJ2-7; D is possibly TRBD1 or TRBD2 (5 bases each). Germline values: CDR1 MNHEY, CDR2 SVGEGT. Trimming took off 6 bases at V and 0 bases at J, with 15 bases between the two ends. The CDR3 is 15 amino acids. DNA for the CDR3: TGTGCCAGCAGGACAGACTACGCGGGCTCCTACGAGCAGTACTTC. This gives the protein CASRTDYAGSYEQYF.

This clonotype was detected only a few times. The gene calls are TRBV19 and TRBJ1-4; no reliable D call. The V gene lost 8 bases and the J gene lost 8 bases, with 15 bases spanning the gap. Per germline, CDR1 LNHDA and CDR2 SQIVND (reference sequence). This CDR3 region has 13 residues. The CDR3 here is CASYAGRSEKLFF. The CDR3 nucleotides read TGTGCCAGTTATGCCGGTCGGAGCGAAAAACTGTTTTTT.

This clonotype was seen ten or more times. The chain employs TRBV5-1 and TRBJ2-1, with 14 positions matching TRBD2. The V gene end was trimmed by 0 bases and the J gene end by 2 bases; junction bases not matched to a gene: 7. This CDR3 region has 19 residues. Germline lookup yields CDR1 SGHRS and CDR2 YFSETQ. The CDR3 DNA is TGCGCCAGCAGCTTGGGACTAGCGGGAGGGCCCTCGACCTACAATGAGCAGTTCTTC. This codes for CASSLGLAGGPSTYNEQFF.

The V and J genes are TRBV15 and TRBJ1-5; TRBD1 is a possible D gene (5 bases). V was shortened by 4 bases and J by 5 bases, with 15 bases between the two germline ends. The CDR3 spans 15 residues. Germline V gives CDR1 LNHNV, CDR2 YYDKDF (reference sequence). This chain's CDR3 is CATSKERGAHQPQHF. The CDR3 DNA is TGTGCCACCAGCAAGGAGAGAGGGGCCCATCAGCCCCAGCATTTT.

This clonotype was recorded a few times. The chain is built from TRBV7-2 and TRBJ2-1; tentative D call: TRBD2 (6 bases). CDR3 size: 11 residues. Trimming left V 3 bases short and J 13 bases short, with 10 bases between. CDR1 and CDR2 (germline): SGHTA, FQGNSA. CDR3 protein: CASSLWGVQFF. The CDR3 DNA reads TGTGCCAGCAGCTTGTGGGGGGTACAGTTCTTC.

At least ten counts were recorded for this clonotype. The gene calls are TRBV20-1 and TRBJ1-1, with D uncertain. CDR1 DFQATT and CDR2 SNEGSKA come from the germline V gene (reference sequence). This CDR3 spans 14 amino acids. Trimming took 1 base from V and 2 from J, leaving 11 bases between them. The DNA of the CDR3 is TGCAGTGCTAGAGGTTGGACCGCTAACACTGAAGCTTTCTTT. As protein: CSARGWTANTEAFF.

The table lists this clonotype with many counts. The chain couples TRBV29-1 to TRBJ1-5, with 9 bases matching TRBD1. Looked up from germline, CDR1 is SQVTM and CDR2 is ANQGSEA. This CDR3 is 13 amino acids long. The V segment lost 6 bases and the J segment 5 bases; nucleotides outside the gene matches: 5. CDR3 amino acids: CSVRDRADQPQHF. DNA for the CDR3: TGCAGCGTCCGGGACAGGGCCGATCAGCCCCAGCATTTT.

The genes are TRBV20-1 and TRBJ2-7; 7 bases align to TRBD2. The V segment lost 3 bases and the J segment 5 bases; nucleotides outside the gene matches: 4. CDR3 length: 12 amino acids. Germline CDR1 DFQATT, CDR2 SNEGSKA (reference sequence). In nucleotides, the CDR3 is TGCAGTGCTAGGGGCGGGAGCCACGAGCAGTACTTC. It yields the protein CSARGGSHEQYF.

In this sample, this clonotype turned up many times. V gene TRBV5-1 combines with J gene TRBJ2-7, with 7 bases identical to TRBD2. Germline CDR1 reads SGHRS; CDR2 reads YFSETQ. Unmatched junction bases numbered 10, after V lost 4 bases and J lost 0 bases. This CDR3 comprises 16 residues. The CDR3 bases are TGCGCCAGCAGCACTGGGAGGGCAGGGAGCTCCTACGAGCAGTACTTC. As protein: CASSTGRAGSSYEQYF. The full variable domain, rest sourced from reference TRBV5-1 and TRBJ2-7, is KAGVTQTPRYLIKTRGQQVTLSCSPISGHRSVSWYQQTPGQGLQFLFEYFSETQRNKGNFPGRFSGRQFSNSRSEMNVSTLELGDSALYLCASSTGRAGSSYEQYFGPGTRLTVT.

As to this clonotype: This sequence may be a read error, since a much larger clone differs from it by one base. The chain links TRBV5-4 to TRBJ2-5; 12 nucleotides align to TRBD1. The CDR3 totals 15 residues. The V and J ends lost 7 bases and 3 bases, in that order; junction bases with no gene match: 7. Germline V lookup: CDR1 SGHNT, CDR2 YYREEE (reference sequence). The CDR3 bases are TGTGCCAGCGGCCCCGGGACAGGGGGCGAAGAGACCCAGTACTTC. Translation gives CASGPGTGGEETQYF.

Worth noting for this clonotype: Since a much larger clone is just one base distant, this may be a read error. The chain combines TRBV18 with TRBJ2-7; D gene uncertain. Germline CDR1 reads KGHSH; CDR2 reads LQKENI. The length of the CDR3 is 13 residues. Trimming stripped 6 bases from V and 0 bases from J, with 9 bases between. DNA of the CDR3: TGTGCCAGCTCCGGCTTACGCTCCTACGAGCAGTACTTC. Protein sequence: CASSGLRSYEQYF.